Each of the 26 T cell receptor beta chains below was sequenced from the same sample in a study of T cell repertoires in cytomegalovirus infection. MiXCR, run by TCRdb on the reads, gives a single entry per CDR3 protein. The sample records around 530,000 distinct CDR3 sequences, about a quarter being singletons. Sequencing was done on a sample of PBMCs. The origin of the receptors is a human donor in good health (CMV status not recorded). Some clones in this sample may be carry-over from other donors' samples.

This CDR3 is CASSFRQVQFF. Here the CDR3 DNA reads TGTGCCAGCAGTTTCCGACAGGTCCAGTTCTTC. The rearrangement links TRBV28 to TRBJ2-1; TRBD1 might be the D (6 bases). The V end lost 3 bases, the J end lost 13 bases, and 10 bases lay between the germline ends. Germline CDR1 reads MDHEN; CDR2 reads SYDVKM. The CDR3 contains 11 residues.

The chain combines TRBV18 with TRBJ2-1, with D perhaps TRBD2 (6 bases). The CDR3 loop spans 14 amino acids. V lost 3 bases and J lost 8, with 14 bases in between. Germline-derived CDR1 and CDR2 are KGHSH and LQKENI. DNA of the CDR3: TGTGCCAGCTCACCGACCCGGGGGTCGGATGAGCAGTTCTTC. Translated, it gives CASSPTRGSDEQFF.

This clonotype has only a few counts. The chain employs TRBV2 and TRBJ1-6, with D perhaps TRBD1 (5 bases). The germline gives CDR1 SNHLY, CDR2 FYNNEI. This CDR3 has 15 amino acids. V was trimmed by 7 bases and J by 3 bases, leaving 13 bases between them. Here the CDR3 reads CASNTGTVYNSPLHF. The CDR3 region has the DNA TGTGCCAGCAATACCGGGACGGTCTATAATTCACCCCTCCACTTT.

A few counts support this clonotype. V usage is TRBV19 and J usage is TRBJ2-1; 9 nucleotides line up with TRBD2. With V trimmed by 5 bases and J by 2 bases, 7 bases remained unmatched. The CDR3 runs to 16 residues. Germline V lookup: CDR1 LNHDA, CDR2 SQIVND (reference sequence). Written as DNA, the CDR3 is TGTGCCAGTAGTGGGTGGCGGGAGGGGGCCTACAATGAGCAGTTCTTC. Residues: CASSGWREGAYNEQFF.

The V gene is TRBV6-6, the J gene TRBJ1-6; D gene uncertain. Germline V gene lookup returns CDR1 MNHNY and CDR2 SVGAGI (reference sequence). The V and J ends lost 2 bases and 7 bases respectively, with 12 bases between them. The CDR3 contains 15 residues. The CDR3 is CASSYAVSGNSPLHF. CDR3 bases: TGTGCCAGCAGTTACGCGGTTTCGGGGAATTCACCCCTCCACTTT.

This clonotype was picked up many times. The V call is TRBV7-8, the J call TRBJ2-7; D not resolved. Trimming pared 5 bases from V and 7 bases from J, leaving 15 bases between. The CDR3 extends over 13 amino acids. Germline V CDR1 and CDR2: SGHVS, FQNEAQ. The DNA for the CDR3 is TGTGCCAGCAGCCAATTGGACCGGTGGGAGCAGTACGTC. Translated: CASSQLDRWEQYV.

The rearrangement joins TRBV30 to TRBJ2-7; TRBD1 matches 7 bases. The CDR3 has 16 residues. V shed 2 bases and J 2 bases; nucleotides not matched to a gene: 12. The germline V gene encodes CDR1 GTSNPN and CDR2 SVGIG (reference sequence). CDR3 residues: CAWSPALGTVPYEQYF. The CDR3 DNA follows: TGTGCCTGGAGTCCTGCCTTAGGGACAGTCCCCTACGAGCAGTACTTC.

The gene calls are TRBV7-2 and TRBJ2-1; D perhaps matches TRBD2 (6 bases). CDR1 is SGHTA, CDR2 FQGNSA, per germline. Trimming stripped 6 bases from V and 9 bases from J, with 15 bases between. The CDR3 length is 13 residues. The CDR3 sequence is CASRRDLIFEQFF. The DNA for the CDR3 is TGTGCCAGCAGAAGGGACTTGATTTTTGAGCAGTTCTTC.

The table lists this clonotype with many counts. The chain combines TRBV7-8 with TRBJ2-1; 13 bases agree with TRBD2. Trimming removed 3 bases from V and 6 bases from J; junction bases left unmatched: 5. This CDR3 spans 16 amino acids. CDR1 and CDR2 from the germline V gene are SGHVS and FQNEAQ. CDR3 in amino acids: CASSFAGTSGTNEQFF. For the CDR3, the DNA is TGTGCCAGCAGCTTCGCCGGGACTAGCGGGACCAATGAGCAGTTCTTC.

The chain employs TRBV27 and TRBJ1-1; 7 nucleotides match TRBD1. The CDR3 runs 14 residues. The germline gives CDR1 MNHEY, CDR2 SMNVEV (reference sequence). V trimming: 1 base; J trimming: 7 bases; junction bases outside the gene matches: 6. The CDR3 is CASSLFGTDNEAFF. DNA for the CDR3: TGTGCCAGCAGTTTATTTGGGACAGACAATGAAGCTTTCTTT.

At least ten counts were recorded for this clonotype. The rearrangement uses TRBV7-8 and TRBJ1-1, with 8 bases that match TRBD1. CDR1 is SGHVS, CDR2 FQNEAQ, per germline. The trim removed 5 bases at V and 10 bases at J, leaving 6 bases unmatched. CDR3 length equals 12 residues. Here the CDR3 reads CASSRQGQRAFF. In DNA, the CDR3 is TGTGCCAGCAGCAGACAGGGGCAGAGAGCTTTCTTT.

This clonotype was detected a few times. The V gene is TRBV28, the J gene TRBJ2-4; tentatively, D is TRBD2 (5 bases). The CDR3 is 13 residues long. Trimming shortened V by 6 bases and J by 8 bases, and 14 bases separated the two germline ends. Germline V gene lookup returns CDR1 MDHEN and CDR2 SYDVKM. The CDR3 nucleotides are TGTGCCAGCAGGGACTCTATGGCGGACATTCAGTACTTC. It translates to CASRDSMADIQYF.

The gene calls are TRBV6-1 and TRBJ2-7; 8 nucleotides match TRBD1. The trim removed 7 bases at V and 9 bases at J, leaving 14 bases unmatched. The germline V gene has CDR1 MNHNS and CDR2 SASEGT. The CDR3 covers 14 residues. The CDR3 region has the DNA TGTGCCAGCAAACCAGCCCCTCAGGGGGCAAGGCAGTACGTC. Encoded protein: CASKPAPQGARQYV.

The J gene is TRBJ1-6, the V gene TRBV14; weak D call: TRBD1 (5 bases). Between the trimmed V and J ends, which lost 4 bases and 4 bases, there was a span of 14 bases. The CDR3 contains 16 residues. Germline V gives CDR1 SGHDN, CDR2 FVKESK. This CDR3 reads CASSLTGASYNSPLHF. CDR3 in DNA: TGTGCCAGCAGCCTCACCGGGGCATCTTATAATTCACCCCTCCACTTT.

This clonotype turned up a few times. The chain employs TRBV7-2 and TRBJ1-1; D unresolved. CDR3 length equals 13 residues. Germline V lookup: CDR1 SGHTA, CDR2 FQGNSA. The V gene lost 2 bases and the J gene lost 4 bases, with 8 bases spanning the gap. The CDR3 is CASSLYGSTEAFF. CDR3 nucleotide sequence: TGTGCCAGCAGCTTATACGGAAGCACTGAAGCTTTCTTT.

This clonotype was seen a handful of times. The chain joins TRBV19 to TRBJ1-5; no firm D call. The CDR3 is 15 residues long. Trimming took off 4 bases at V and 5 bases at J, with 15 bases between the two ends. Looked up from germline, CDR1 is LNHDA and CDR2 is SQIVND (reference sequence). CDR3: CASSTPRPYHQPQHF. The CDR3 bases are TGTGCCAGTAGTACCCCCCGCCCCTACCATCAGCCCCAGCATTTT.

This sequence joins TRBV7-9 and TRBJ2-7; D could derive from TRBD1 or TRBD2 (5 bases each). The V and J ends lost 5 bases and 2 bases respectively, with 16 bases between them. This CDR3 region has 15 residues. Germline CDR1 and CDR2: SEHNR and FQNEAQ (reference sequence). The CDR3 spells CASSPKTGTPYEQYF. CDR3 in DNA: TGTGCCAGCAGCCCTAAGACTGGGACCCCCTACGAGCAGTACTTC.

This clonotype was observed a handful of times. The CDR3 spells CASSFSAGDRRNYGYTF. The CDR3 DNA is TGTGCCAGCAGCTTCTCCGCGGGGGACAGGCGAAACTATGGCTACACCTTC. The chain combines TRBV11-1 with TRBJ1-2; 8 bases agree with TRBD1. The trim removed 3 bases at V and 2 bases at J, leaving 11 bases unmatched. The CDR3 contains 17 residues. CDR1 SGHAT and CDR2 FQDESV come from the germline V gene (reference sequence).

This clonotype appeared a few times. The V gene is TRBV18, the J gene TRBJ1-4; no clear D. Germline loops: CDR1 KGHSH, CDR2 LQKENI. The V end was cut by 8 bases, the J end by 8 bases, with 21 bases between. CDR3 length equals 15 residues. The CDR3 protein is CASRTEGLLNEKLFF. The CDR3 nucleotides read TGTGCCAGCCGAACGGAGGGATTATTGAACGAAAAACTGTTTTTT.

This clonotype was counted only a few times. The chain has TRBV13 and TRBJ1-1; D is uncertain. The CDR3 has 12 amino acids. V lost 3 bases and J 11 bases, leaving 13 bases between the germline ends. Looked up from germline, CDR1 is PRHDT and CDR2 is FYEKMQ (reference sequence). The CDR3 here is CASSLGRVSAFF. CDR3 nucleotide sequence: TGTGCCAGCAGCTTGGGGAGGGTTAGCGCTTTCTTT.

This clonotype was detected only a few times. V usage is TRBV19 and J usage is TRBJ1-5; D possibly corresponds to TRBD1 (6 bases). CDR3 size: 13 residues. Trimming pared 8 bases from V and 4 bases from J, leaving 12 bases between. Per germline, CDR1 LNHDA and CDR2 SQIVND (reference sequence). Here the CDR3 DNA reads TGTGCCAGTCAGGACAGTTCGAATCAGCCCCAGCATTTT. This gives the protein CASQDSSNQPQHF.

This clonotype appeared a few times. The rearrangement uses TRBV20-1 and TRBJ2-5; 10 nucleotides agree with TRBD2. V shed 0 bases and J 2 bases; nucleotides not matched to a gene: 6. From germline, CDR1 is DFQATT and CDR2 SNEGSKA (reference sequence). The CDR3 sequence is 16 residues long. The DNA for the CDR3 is TGCAGTGCTAGAGACTCAGGGACTAGCGAACAAGAGACCCAGTACTTC. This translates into CSARDSGTSEQETQYF.

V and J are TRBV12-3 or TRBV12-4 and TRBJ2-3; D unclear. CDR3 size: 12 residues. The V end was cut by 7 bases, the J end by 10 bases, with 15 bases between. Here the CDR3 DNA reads TGTGCCAGCACCACCGACCGGCCATCGCAGTATTTT. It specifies CASTTDRPSQYF.

The CDR3 nucleotides are TGTGCCAGCAGCTTGGCCAATGGGATTGCAACTAATGAAAAACTGTTTTTT. As protein: CASSLANGIATNEKLFF. The V call is TRBV5-6, the J call TRBJ1-4; no reliable D call. The CDR3 spans 17 residues. With 0 bases removed from V and 0 bases from J, the gap between germline ends came to 12 bases. Looked up from germline, CDR1 is SGHDT and CDR2 is YYEEEE.

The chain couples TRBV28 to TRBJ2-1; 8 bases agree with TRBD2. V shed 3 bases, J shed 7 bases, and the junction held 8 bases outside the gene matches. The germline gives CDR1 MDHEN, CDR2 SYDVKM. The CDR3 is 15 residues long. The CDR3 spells CASSFTSGGRNEQFF. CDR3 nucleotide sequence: TGTGCCAGCAGTTTTACTAGCGGAGGGAGGAATGAGCAGTTCTTC.

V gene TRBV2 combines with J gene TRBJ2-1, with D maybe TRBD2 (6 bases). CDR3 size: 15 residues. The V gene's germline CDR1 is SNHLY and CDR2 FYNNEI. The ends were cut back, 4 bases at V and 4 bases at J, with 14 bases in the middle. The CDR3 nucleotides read TGTGCCAGCAGTGTTGCCGGAGGAGGGTACAATGAGCAGTTCTTC. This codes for CASSVAGGGYNEQFF.